This note documents a single TCR beta chain sequence. The specificity of this receptor is unknown. Base qualities are not provided; no much larger clone lies one nucleotide away. To sequence the TCRbeta CDR3 region, genomic DNA was isolated from the sorted cells. The immunoSEQ Assay was used to sequence the TCRbeta CDR3 regions. TCRdb took this table from immuneACCESS and kept in-frame rearrangements with V and J called. Such tables lack part of the clones; where checked against another copy, unresolved V genes explain under half of the gap, and the rest is unexplained. Here the sample has 58,000 or so clones; 85% to 90% occur a single time. Around 12% of the sample lies in the top ten. V lost 4 bases and J lost 0 bases; the stretch between them is 11 bases long. Including cysteine and phenylalanine, the CDR3 has 14 amino acids. Of the read, only the CDR3 DNA is kept; its 42 bases are in frame from base 1. For CDR1 and CDR2, the germline V gene lists SGHRS and YFSETQ.

The trial excluded patients who had a history of autoimmune disease or were on systemic immunosuppression. Peripheral blood for TCR sequencing was collected from all dose cohorts at baseline, on cycle 4 day 1, and on cycle 7 day 1. The samples were taken from a phase I, first-in-human, multicenter, open-label dose-escalation trial of ivuxolimab. Adults with locally advanced or metastatic melanoma, renal cell, hepatocellular, or head and neck squamous cell carcinoma were enrolled in the trial. CD4+ and CD8+ T cells were sorted separately from peripheral blood before TCR sequencing. The data were obtained in a study of OX40 agonist ivuxolimab in advanced cancers. Background on the whole study: The costimulatory receptor OX40 (CD134) was targeted by ivuxolimab, a fully human IgG2 agonistic monoclonal antibody. Intravenous ivuxolimab was administered to patients every 2 weeks at six dose levels: 0.01, 0.1, 0.3, 1.5, 3 and 10 mg/kg. Of the 50 to 55 dose-escalation patients, hepatocellular carcinoma was present in 19, melanoma in roughly 15, renal cell carcinoma in 9 and head and neck cancer in 9. In the dose-escalation cohort, approximately 83% of patients were male, and the mean age was 60 years with a range of roughly 20 to 79. Patients were allowed to have had prior anti-PD-1, anti-PD-L1 or anti-CTLA-4 therapy, and around 41% of the dose-escalation patients had previously received checkpoint inhibitors. Partial responses were achieved by three dose-escalation patients, of whom one had hepatocellular carcinoma and two had cutaneous melanoma. The purpose of peripheral TCRbeta sequencing was to test whether ivuxolimab changed TCR sequence diversity and led to clonal T-cell expansion. The monotherapy dose-escalation portion (N of about 57 patients) of the phase I ivuxolimab trial is reported in the paper.

The research as a whole found: On average, CD8+ T cells showed more expanded clones than CD4+ T cells after ivuxolimab. At doses from 0.1 to 3.0 mg/kg, clonal expansion was seen in both CD4+ and CD8+ blood T cells between baseline and week 6. Low levels of normalized T-cell clonal expansion were also seen in some patients who did not respond. In partial responders in the 0.1-3.0 mg/kg groups, normalized peripheral clonal expansion was found to be among the lowest, especially among CD8+ T cells. The antigen specificity of the peripheral T cells that underwent clonal expansion was not determined.

The origin of this receptor is an adult with an advanced solid tumor such as melanoma, head and neck, liver or kidney cancer. The sample consisted of CD4+ or CD8+ T cells sorted from blood, taken in a trial of the OX40 agonist ivuxolimab. The sequence links TRBV5-1 to TRBJ2-7; the D gene is possibly TRBD1 or TRBD2, with 5 bases matching each. CDR3 loop: CASSLWDPSYEQYF. The nucleotides are TGCGCCAGCAGCCTTTGGGACCCCTCCTACGAGCAGTACTTC.